Presented here are 22 T cell receptor beta chains from one specimen sequenced in a study of shared clonotypes between healthy human individuals. Measured with immunoSEQ multiplex PCR; TCRdb has only the in-frame clones, and not every one. Seen here are 900,000 to 1,200,000 clones, about 84% observed once, and the top ten hold 0.6% to 0.7%. Sequences were obtained from memory CD4+ T cells from PBMCs. Subset here: CD45RA-negative fraction. The receptors originated from a man aged 18 to 30 in good health. Some clones in this sample may be carry-over from other donors' samples.

The chain carries TRBV2 and TRBJ1-4; TRBD1 might be the D (5 bases). CDR3 size: 13 residues. Trimming took 7 bases from V and 5 from J, leaving 11 bases between them. Germline V lookup: CDR1 SNHLY, CDR2 FYNNEI. CDR3 in DNA: TGTGCCAGCATGGGACCCCCAAATGAAAAACTGTTTTTT. Its protein is CASMGPPNEKLFF.

V is TRBV12-2 and J is TRBJ2-1; the D call of TRBD2 is as the table states it, not checked on the DNA. TRBV12-2 has pseudogene status. This CDR3 spans 16 amino acids. CDR3 in DNA: TGTGCAAGTCGCTTTAGCGGGAGGCCGCCGCTCAATGAGCAGTTCTTC. Protein: CASRFSGRPPLNEQFF.

Concerning this clone itself: The sample contains more than one DNA sequence encoding this CDR3. This chain links TRBV6-5 with TRBJ1-2; 7 bases are a match to TRBD1. This CDR3 has 13 amino acids. Germline assignment: CDR1 MNHEY and CDR2 SVGAGI. V lost 5 bases, J lost 4 bases, and 4 bases stayed unmatched. In nucleotides, the CDR3 is TGTGCCAGCAGTCGACAGGGAACCTATGGCTACACCTTC. Translation: CASSRQGTYGYTF.

Of note for this clone: This sample also contains other DNA sequences that code for the same CDR3. This rearrangement joins TRBV5-4 to TRBJ2-2; D is ambiguous. Germline CDR1 reads SGHNT; CDR2 reads YYREEE (reference sequence). The length of the CDR3 is 15 residues. Trimming stripped 0 bases from V and 1 base from J, with 7 bases between. Here the CDR3 DNA reads TGTGCCAGCAGCTTGGGGCAGTTGAACACCGGGGAGCTGTTTTTT. Its translation is CASSLGQLNTGELFF.

This clone was recorded at least ten times. The rearrangement joins TRBV7-9 to TRBJ1-5; 8 nucleotides align to TRBD1. Losses at the gene ends were 4 bases for V and 0 bases for J; bases not matched to a gene: 14. Germline V lookup: CDR1 SEHNR, CDR2 FQNEAQ (reference sequence). The CDR3 has 19 residues. Written as DNA, the CDR3 is TGTGCCAGCAGCTCCTCGTGGACAGGGAAGGGTCGTAGCAATCAGCCCCAGCATTTT. This codes for CASSSSWTGKGRSNQPQHF.

V gene TRBV19 combines with J gene TRBJ2-5, with D tentatively TRBD2 (6 bases). CDR1 is LNHDA and CDR2 is SQIVND in the germline V gene (reference sequence). V gave up 3 bases and J gave up 3 bases, with 8 bases separating them. The CDR3 covers 13 residues. The DNA of the CDR3 is TGTGCCAGTAGTATTTCGGGGGAAGAGACCCAGTACTTC. This codes for CASSISGEETQYF. Full variable domain (rest looked up from reference TRBV19 and TRBJ2-5): DGGITQSPKYLFRKEGQNVTLSCEQNLNHDAMYWYRQDPGQGLRLIYYSQIVNDFQKGDIAEGYSVSREKKESFPLTVTSAQKNPTAFYLCASSISGEETQYFGPGTRLLVL.

This chain links TRBV28 with TRBJ2-3; 7 bases map to TRBD2. The CDR3 is 15 amino acids. Germline lookup yields CDR1 MDHEN and CDR2 SYDVKM. The ends lost 2 bases at V and 2 bases at J; junction bases unmatched: 4. CDR3 residues: CASSLASGITDTQYF. Written as DNA, the CDR3 is TGTGCCAGCAGTTTAGCTAGCGGTATCACAGATACGCAGTATTTT.

The V call is TRBV5-6, the J call TRBJ1-2; D is unclear. Germline values: CDR1 SGHDT, CDR2 YYEEEE. CDR3 length: 14 residues. V was shortened by 0 bases and J by 7 bases, with 13 bases between the two germline ends. The CDR3 loop is CASSLVSVIGGYTF. CDR3 nucleotide sequence: TGTGCCAGCAGCTTGGTGAGTGTTATCGGTGGCTACACCTTC.

This chain uses TRBV13 with TRBJ2-3; no definite D call. Germline CDR1 PRHDT, CDR2 FYEKMQ (reference sequence). The CDR3 is 15 residues long. Trimming removed 5 bases from V and 2 bases from J, with 14 bases in between. The CDR3 reads CASSPAADPTDTQYF. The DNA of the CDR3 is TGTGCCAGCAGCCCCGCGGCTGACCCCACAGATACGCAGTATTTT.

The chain carries TRBV6-6 and TRBJ2-7, with 7 bases aligning to TRBD2. This CDR3 has 14 residues. Trimming at V came to 5 bases and at J to 2 bases, leaving 6 bases not matched to a gene. CDR1 MNHNY and CDR2 SVGAGI come from the germline V gene (reference sequence). As DNA, the CDR3 is TGTGCCAGCAGTCAAGCGGGGAGAGCCTACGAGCAGTACTTC. Its translation is CASSQAGRAYEQYF.

The rearrangement joins TRBV4-1 to TRBJ2-4; D not certain. V shed 2 bases and J shed 0 bases, with 14 bases lying between them. Germline V gene sequence: CDR1 MGHRA, CDR2 YSYEKL. CDR3 length: 17 residues. Written as DNA, the CDR3 is TGCGCCAGCAGCCAACCAACGGTCCGCGAAGCCAAAAACATTCAGTACTTC. Amino acids: CASSQPTVREAKNIQYF.

The chain combines TRBV30 with TRBJ2-5; D unresolved. The germline gives CDR1 GTSNPN, CDR2 SVGIG (reference sequence). The CDR3 runs to 11 residues. The V end was cut by 5 bases, the J end by 11 bases, with 15 bases between. The CDR3: CAWGWGGEQYF. The CDR3 DNA follows: TGTGCCTGGGGTTGGGGTGGAGAGCAGTACTTC.

This chain connects TRBV18 to TRBJ2-3, with 7 positions matching TRBD2. This CDR3 comprises 16 residues. The V segment lost 3 bases and the J segment 3 bases; nucleotides outside the gene matches: 9. The germline gives CDR1 KGHSH, CDR2 LQKENI. The CDR3 here is CASSPQGGGRTDTQYF. The CDR3 region has the DNA TGTGCCAGCTCACCCCAGGGTGGCGGGAGAACAGATACGCAGTATTTT.

This chain connects TRBV6-5 to TRBJ1-2; 7 bases are a match to TRBD1. V lost 11 bases to trimming and J lost 4 bases; unmatched junction nucleotides: 13. This CDR3 contains 14 residues. CDR1 and CDR2 from the germline V gene are MNHEY and SVGAGI. The DNA for the CDR3 is TGTGCCTCCGGGGGGCAGGGGGTGATCTATGGCTACACCTTC. Amino acid sequence: CASGGQGVIYGYTF.

Concerning this clone: A much more abundant neighbour one base away suggests this may be a read error. V usage is TRBV28 and J usage is TRBJ2-7; 7 nucleotides agree with TRBD1. V shed 8 bases, J shed 4 bases, and the junction held 11 bases outside the gene matches. This CDR3 contains 14 residues. The germline V gene has CDR1 MDHEN and CDR2 SYDVKM. CDR3 loop: CASGQYRGQYEQYF. CDR3 DNA sequence: TGTGCCAGCGGTCAGTACAGGGGCCAATACGAGCAGTACTTC.

For this clone: This sample includes further DNA sequences coding for the same CDR3. The J gene is TRBJ1-5, the V gene TRBV18; D remains ambiguous. Germline V CDR1 and CDR2: KGHSH, LQKENI. The CDR3 length is 13 residues. Deletions cut 6 bases from V and 2 bases from J, with 8 bases between. The CDR3 sequence: CASSGQGNQPQHF. Written as DNA, the CDR3 is TGTGCCAGCTCGGGTCAGGGCAATCAGCCCCAGCATTTT.

The chain links TRBV10-3 to TRBJ1-5, with D unclear. Germline CDR1 reads ENHRY; CDR2 reads SYGVKD. CDR3 length: 15 residues. V lost 0 bases and J lost 0, with 6 bases in between. The CDR3 loop reads CAISESTLSNQPQHF. CDR3 DNA sequence: TGTGCCATCAGTGAGTCGACGCTTAGCAATCAGCCCCAGCATTTT.

The rearrangement joins TRBV5-6 to TRBJ1-2, with no clear D. The germline CDR1 and CDR2 sequences are SGHDT and YYEEEE. Trimming left V 2 bases short and J 7 bases short, with 9 bases between. The CDR3 totals 12 residues. The CDR3 loop is CASSFKRLGYTF. DNA of the CDR3: TGTGCCAGCAGCTTTAAACGGCTTGGCTACACCTTC.

The chain joins TRBV5-1 to TRBJ2-1; 8 bases are shared with TRBD1. The CDR3 spans 14 residues. V lost 4 bases, J lost 7 bases, and 7 bases stayed unmatched. Looked up from germline, CDR1 is SGHRS and CDR2 is YFSETQ. The CDR3 is CASSDERTGNEQFF. The CDR3 nucleotides read TGCGCCAGCAGCGACGAACGGACAGGGAATGAGCAGTTCTTC.

This clone appeared once. This chain joins TRBV30 and TRBJ1-6; D gene uncertain. Trimming stripped 2 bases from V and 7 bases from J, with 9 bases between. The CDR3 is made up of 13 amino acids. From germline, CDR1 is GTSNPN and CDR2 SVGIG (reference sequence). The CDR3: CAWSPAQNSPLHF. DNA for the CDR3: TGTGCCTGGAGTCCCGCACAGAATTCACCCCTCCACTTT.

With regard to this clone: Other DNA sequences in this sample translate to the same CDR3. The chain carries TRBV7-9 and TRBJ1-1; D uncertain. Germline CDR1 is SEHNR and CDR2 is FQNEAQ (reference sequence). V was cut by 0 bases and J by 5 bases, with 7 bases left in between. The CDR3 extends over 13 amino acids. CDR3 sequence: CASSLAEGTEAFF. For the CDR3, the DNA is TGTGCCAGCAGCTTAGCGGAGGGTACTGAAGCTTTCTTT.

The chain recombines TRBV10-2 with TRBJ2-3, with 10 bases identical to TRBD1. The CDR3 length is 15 residues. Germline CDR1 is WSHSY and CDR2 is SAAADI. Trimming cost V 4 bases and J 5 bases; bases outside gene matches: 6. The CDR3 nucleotides read TGCGCCAGCAGTGGTGACAGGGGGCTAAGAGATACGCAGTATTTT. This sequence encodes CASSGDRGLRDTQYF.